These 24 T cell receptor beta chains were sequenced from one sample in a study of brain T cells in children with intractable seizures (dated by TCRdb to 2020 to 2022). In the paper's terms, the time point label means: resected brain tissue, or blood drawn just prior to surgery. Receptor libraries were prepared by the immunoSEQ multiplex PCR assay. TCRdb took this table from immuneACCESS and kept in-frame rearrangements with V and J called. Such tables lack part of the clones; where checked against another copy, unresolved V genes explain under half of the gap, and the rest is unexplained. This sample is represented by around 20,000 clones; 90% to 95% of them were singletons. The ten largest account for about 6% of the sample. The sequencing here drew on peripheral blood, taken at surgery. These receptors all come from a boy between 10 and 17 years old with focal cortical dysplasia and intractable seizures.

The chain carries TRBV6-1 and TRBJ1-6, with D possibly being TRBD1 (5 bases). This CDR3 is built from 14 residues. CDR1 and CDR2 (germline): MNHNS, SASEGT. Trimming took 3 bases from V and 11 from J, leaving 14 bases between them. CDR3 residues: CASSDQGIRTPLHF. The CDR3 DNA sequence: TGTGCCAGCAGTGACCAGGGTATCAGGACACCCCTCCACTTT.

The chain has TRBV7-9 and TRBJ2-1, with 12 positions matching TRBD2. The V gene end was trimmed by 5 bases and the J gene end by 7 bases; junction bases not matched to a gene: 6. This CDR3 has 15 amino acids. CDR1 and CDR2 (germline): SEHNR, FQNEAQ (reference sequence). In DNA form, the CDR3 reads TGTGCCAGCAGCGATCTAGCGGGAGGGGTAAATGAGCAGTTCTTC. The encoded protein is CASSDLAGGVNEQFF.

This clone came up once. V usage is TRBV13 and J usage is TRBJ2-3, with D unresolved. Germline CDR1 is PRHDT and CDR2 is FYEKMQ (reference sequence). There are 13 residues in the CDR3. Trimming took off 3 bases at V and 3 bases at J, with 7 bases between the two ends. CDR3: CASSLVRTDTQYF. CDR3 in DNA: TGTGCCAGCAGCTTGGTCCGGACAGATACGCAGTATTTT.

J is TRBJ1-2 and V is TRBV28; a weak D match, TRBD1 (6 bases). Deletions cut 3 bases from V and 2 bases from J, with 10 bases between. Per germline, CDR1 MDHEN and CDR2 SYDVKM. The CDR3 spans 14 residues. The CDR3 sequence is CASSLGAANYGYTF. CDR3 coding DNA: TGTGCCAGCAGTTTGGGGGCAGCCAACTATGGCTACACCTTC.

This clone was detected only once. Written as DNA, the CDR3 is TGTGCCAGCAGTTACGTGACTGGGGGTAGCAATCAGCCCCAGCATTTT. Translation gives CASSYVTGGSNQPQHF. The chain employs TRBV6-2 or TRBV6-3 and TRBJ1-5, with D perhaps TRBD1 (5 bases). Trimming removed 2 bases at V and 0 bases at J, with 11 bases between. The germline CDR1 and CDR2 sequences are MNHEY and SVGEGT. The CDR3 spans 16 residues.

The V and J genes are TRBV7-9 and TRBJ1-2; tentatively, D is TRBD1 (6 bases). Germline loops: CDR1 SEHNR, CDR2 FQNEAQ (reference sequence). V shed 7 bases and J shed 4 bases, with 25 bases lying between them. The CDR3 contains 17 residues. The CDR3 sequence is CASNSPHGTNRAYGYTF. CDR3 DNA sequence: TGTGCCAGCAACTCCCCCCATGGGACAAACCGAGCCTATGGCTACACCTTC.

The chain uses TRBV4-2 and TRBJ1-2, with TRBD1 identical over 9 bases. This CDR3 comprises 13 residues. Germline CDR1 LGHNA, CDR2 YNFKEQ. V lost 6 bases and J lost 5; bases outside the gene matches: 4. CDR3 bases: TGTGCCAGCAGTGACAGGGGGTTGTATGGCTACACCTTC. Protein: CASSDRGLYGYTF.

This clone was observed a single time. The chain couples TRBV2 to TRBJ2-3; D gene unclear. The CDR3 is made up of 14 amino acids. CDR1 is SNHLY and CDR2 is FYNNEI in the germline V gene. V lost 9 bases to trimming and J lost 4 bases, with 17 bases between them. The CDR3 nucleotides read TGTGCCAGTCGGTACTCTTTCATGGCAGATACGCAGTATTTT. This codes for CASRYSFMADTQYF.

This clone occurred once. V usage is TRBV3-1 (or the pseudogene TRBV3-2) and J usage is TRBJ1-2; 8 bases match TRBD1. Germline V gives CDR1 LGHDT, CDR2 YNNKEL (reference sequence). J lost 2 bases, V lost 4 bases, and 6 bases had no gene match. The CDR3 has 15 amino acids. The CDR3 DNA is TGTGCCAGCAGCCGTGACCACAGGGGGAACTATGGCTACACCTTC. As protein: CASSRDHRGNYGYTF.

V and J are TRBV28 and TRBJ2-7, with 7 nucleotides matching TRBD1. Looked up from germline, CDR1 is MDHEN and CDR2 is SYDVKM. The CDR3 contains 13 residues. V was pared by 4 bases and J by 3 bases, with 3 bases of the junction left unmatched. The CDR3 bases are TGTGCCAGCAGTTATCAGGGGGTCTACGAGCAGTACTTC. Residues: CASSYQGVYEQYF.

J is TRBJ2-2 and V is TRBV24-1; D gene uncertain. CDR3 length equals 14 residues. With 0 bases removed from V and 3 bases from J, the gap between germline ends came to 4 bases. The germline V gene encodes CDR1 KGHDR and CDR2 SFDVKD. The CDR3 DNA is TGTGCCACCAGTGATTTGGGACACACCGGGGAGCTGTTTTTT. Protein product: CATSDLGHTGELFF.

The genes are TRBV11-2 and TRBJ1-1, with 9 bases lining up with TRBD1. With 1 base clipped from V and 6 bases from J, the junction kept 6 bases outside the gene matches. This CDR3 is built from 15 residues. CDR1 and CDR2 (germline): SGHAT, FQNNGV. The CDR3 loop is CASSLATGGYAEAFF. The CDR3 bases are TGTGCCAGCAGCTTAGCTACAGGGGGCTACGCTGAAGCTTTCTTT.

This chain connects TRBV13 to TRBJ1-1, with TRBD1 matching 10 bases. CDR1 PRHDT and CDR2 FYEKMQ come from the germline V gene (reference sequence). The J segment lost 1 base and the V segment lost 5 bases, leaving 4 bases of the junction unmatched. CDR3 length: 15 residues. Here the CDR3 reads CASSPGTGENTEAFF. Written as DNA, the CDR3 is TGTGCCAGCAGCCCCGGGACAGGGGAGAACACTGAAGCTTTCTTT.

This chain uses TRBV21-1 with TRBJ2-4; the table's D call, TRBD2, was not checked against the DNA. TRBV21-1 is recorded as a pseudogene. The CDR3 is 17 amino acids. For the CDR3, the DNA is TGTGCCAGCACAGTGACCACTTACCGGGGGGCCAAAAACATTCAGTACTTC. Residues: CASTVTTYRGAKNIQYF.

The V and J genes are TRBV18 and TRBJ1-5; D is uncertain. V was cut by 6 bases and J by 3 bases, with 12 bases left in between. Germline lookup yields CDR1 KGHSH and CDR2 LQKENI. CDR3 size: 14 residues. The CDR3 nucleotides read TGTGCCAGCTCCCGGGAGAAGCTCAATCAGCCCCAGCATTTT. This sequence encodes CASSREKLNQPQHF.

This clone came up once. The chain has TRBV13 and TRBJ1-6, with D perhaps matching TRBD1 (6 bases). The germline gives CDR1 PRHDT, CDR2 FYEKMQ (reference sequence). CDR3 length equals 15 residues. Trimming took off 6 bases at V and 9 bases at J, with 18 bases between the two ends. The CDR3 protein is CASSYQGRLASPLHF. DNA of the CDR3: TGTGCCAGCAGTTACCAGGGGCGCCTAGCTTCACCCCTCCACTTT.

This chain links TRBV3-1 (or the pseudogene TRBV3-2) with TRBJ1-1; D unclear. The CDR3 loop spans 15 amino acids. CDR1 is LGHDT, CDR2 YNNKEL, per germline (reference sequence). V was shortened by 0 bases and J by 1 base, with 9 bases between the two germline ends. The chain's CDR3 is CASSQDRAGNTEAFF. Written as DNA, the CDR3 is TGTGCCAGCAGCCAAGATCGGGCAGGGAACACTGAAGCTTTCTTT.

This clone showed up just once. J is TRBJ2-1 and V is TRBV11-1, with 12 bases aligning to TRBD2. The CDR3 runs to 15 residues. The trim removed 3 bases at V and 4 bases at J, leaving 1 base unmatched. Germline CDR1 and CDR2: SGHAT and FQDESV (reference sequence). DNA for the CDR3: TGTGCCAGCAGCTTCGGACTAGCGGGATACAATGAGCAGTTCTTC. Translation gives CASSFGLAGYNEQFF.

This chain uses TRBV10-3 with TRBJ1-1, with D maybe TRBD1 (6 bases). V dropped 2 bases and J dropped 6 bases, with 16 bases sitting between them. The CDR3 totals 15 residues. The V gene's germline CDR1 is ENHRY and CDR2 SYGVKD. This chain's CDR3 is CAISERGTEIAEAFF. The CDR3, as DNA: TGTGCCATCAGTGAGAGGGGGACTGAGATCGCTGAAGCTTTCTTT.

The CDR3 reads CASKGLAGNEQFF. In nucleotides, the CDR3 is TGTGCCAGCAAGGGACTAGCGGGCAATGAGCAGTTCTTC. The rearrangement joins TRBV2 to TRBJ2-1; 12 nucleotides match TRBD2. Germline lookup yields CDR1 SNHLY and CDR2 FYNNEI. The length of the CDR3 is 13 residues. The V gene end was trimmed by 7 bases and the J gene end by 6 bases; junction bases not matched to a gene: 1.

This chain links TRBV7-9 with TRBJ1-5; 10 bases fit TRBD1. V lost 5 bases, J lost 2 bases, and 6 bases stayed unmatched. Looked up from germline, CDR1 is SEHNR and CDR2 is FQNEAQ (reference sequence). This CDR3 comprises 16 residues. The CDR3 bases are TGTGCCAGCAGCAAATCGACAGGGGGCGGCAATCAGCCCCAGCATTTT. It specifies CASSKSTGGGNQPQHF.

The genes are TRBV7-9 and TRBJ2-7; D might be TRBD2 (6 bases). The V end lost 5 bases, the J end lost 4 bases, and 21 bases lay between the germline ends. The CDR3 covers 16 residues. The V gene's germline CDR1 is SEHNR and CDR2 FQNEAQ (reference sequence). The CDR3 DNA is TGTGCCAGCAGCATCACTCTCCGGGACTGGGAGTACGAGCAGTACTTC. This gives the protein CASSITLRDWEYEQYF.

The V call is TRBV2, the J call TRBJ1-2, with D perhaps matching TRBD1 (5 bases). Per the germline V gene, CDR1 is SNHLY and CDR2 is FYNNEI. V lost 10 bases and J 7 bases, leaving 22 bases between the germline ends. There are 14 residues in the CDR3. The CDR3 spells CATPSPVRGGGYTF. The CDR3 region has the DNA TGTGCCACCCCATCGCCCGTCCGGGGGGGTGGCTACACCTTC.

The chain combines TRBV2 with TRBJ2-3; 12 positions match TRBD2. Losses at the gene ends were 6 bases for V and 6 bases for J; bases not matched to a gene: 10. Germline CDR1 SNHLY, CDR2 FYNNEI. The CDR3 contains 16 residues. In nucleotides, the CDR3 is TGTGCCAGCAGGGCAGGACTAGCGGGGTCCAGGGATACGCAGTATTTT. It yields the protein CASRAGLAGSRDTQYF.